Following are 22 T cell receptor beta chains from one sample sequenced in a study of cytomegalovirus exposure and HLA in healthy donors. A multiplex PCR was run with 60 Vbeta primers and 13 Jbeta primers. Profiling relied on immunoSEQ multiplex PCR, and the TCRdb table lists in-frame clones only, not all of them. The sample includes about 160,000 clones, roughly four fifths of them seen just once. Sequenced: PBMCs. These receptors were collected from a man aged 50 or older in good health and CMV-seropositive.

This clone was seen a handful of times. The chain carries TRBV5-6 and TRBJ2-1, with D uncertain. Germline CDR1 reads SGHDT; CDR2 reads YYEEEE. This CDR3 is built from 11 residues. Between the trimmed V and J ends, which lost 3 bases and 8 bases, there was a span of 6 bases. The CDR3 loop reads CASSYFDEQFF. In DNA form, the CDR3 reads TGTGCCAGCAGCTACTTCGATGAGCAGTTCTTC. The full variable domain, its missing parts supplied by reference TRBV5-6 and TRBJ2-1, is DAGVTQSPTHLIKTRGQQVTLRCSPKSGHDTVSWYQQALGQGPQFIFQYYEEEERQRGNFPDRFSGHQFPNYSSELNVNALLLGDSALYLCASSYFDEQFFGPGTRLTVL.

This sequence joins TRBV28 and TRBJ1-4; D is undetermined. Trimming pared 7 bases from V and 4 bases from J, leaving 19 bases between. CDR3 length: 16 amino acids. Germline CDR1 MDHEN, CDR2 SYDVKM. CDR3 protein: CASNSKPEDDNEKLFF. The CDR3 bases are TGTGCCAGCAACTCAAAGCCGGAGGACGATAATGAAAAACTGTTTTTT. The full variable domain, in which reference TRBV28 and TRBJ1-4 provide the parts outside the CDR3, is DVKVTQSSRYLVKRTGEKVFLECVQDMDHENMFWYRQDPGLGLRLIYFSYDVKMKEKGDIPEGYSVSREKKERFSLILESASTNQTSMYLCASNSKPEDDNEKLFFGSGTQLSVL.

The rearrangement uses TRBV28 and TRBJ1-2; D gene uncertain. The V end lost 0 bases, the J end lost 0 bases, and 14 bases lay between the germline ends. The CDR3 is made up of 17 amino acids. CDR1 MDHEN and CDR2 SYDVKM come from the germline V gene. As DNA, the CDR3 is TGTGCCAGCAGTTTATGGAACCCGGGAAGGGCTAACTATGGCTACACCTTC. It encodes CASSLWNPGRANYGYTF.

The chain recombines TRBV30 with TRBJ1-2, with D possibly TRBD1 on 5 matching bases. The CDR3 extends over 12 amino acids. The germline V gene has CDR1 GTSNPN and CDR2 SVGIG (reference sequence). V lost 0 bases and J 8 bases, leaving 10 bases between the germline ends. Written as DNA, the CDR3 is TGTGCCTGGAGTGTAAAGGCAGGGGGCTACACCTTC. It specifies CAWSVKAGGYTF.

The rearrangement uses TRBV15 and TRBJ1-5; D is unresolved. The CDR3 consists of 14 residues. Trimming removed 3 bases at V and 0 bases at J, with 6 bases between. In germline, CDR1 is LNHNV, CDR2 YYDKDF (reference sequence). The DNA for the CDR3 is TGTGCCACCAGCAGGGGCATTAGCAATCAGCCCCAGCATTTT. This sequence encodes CATSRGISNQPQHF.

This rearrangement joins TRBV4-3 to TRBJ2-2; 11 bases fit TRBD2. With V trimmed by 5 bases and J by 6 bases, 17 bases remained unmatched. CDR1 is LGHNA and CDR2 is YSLEER in the germline V gene. This CDR3 is built from 19 residues. Written as DNA, the CDR3 is TGCGCCAGCAGCACCCAATGGGATAGCGGGGGGGCCGGGCCCGGGGAGCTGTTTTTT. Amino acid sequence: CASSTQWDSGGAGPGELFF.

CDR3 coding DNA: TGTGCCAGCAGTGGAGGACAGGGTGGCCAGCCCCAGCATTTT. This translates into CASSGGQGGQPQHF. The chain links TRBV6-1 to TRBJ1-5; 8 nucleotides align to TRBD1. Unmatched junction bases numbered 6, after V lost 4 bases and J lost 7 bases. This CDR3 is built from 14 residues. CDR1 is MNHNS and CDR2 is SASEGT in the germline V gene.

The chain links TRBV28 to TRBJ1-6, with D possibly matching TRBD1 (6 bases). V was clipped by 6 bases and J by 8 bases, with 26 bases between them. CDR1 is MDHEN and CDR2 is SYDVKM in the germline V gene. This CDR3 is built from 18 residues. The CDR3 here is CASSRAQGGVILDSPLHF. CDR3 sequence (DNA): TGTGCCAGCAGCCGAGCACAGGGTGGGGTGATTCTGGATTCACCCCTCCACTTT.

This clone was detected only a few times. The genes are TRBV27 and TRBJ2-3; D call uncertain. CDR1 is MNHEY, CDR2 SMNVEV, per germline (reference sequence). CDR3 length: 13 amino acids. V was cut by 0 bases and J by 4 bases, with 5 bases left in between. CDR3 bases: TGTGCCAGCAGTTTATCCCGGTCAGATACGCAGTATTTT. This encodes CASSLSRSDTQYF.

This clone was seen more than once but under ten times. As DNA, the CDR3 is TGTGCCAGCAGTAAGTTGGACAGGGCGGGGCACGAGCAGTACTTC. Residues: CASSKLDRAGHEQYF. The rearrangement joins TRBV2 to TRBJ2-7; 8 positions agree with TRBD1. The CDR3 is 15 amino acids. Germline V CDR1 and CDR2: SNHLY, FYNNEI. After removal of 5 bases from V and 5 bases from J, the junction contained 11 bases not matched to a gene.

The CDR3 spells CASSYTQGYEQYF. Here the CDR3 DNA reads TGTGCCAGCAGTTATACCCAGGGCTACGAGCAGTACTTC. The J gene is TRBJ2-7, the V gene TRBV27, with D possibly being TRBD1 (5 bases). Trimming took off 4 bases at V and 3 bases at J, with 10 bases between the two ends. The CDR3 covers 13 residues. Germline assignment: CDR1 MNHEY and CDR2 SMNVEV (reference sequence).

The genes are TRBV28 and TRBJ2-5, with D unresolved. CDR3 length: 13 amino acids. Germline CDR1 is MDHEN and CDR2 is SYDVKM. V lost 5 bases and J lost 5, with 12 bases in between. This CDR3 reads CASSPGLPETQYF. The CDR3 bases are TGTGCCAGCAGTCCCGGGTTACCGGAGACCCAGTACTTC.

The rearrangement links TRBV11-2 to TRBJ2-3; 7 bases are a match to TRBD1. This CDR3 is 16 amino acids long. After removal of 5 bases from V and 2 bases from J, the junction contained 10 bases not matched to a gene. Germline CDR1 and CDR2: SGHAT and FQNNGV. The CDR3 reads CASSLSQGRVTDTQYF. The CDR3 DNA is TGTGCCAGCAGCCTCTCACAGGGGCGGGTCACAGATACGCAGTATTTT.

The CDR3 is CASSLRQTYGYTF. Written as DNA, the CDR3 is TGTGCCAGCAGCTTGAGGCAGACCTATGGCTACACCTTC. This rearrangement joins TRBV7-9 to TRBJ1-2; no clear D. Germline V gene lookup returns CDR1 SEHNR and CDR2 FQNEAQ (reference sequence). The CDR3 consists of 13 residues. Trimming stripped 3 bases from V and 4 bases from J, with 9 bases between.

The chain has TRBV5-4 and TRBJ2-5; D uncertain. This CDR3 region has 14 residues. V was shortened by 0 bases and J by 2 bases, with 8 bases between the two germline ends. The germline V gene encodes CDR1 SGHNT and CDR2 YYREEE (reference sequence). For the CDR3, the DNA is TGTGCCAGCAGCTTGGCGGCAGGACAAGAGACCCAGTACTTC. This translates into CASSLAAGQETQYF.

This clone turned up a few times. Distinct nucleotide sequences in the sample also encode this CDR3. The CDR3 DNA is TGTGCCAGCCGTAACAGGGATGATACGCAGTATTTT. Amino acids: CASRNRDDTQYF. V and J are TRBV2 and TRBJ2-3; perhaps TRBD1 as D (6 bases). Germline assignment: CDR1 SNHLY and CDR2 FYNNEI. The CDR3 runs 12 residues. Trimming pared 8 bases from V and 6 bases from J, leaving 12 bases between.

This clone was seen a single time. The chain employs TRBV19 and TRBJ1-5; TRBD1 might be the D (6 bases). The CDR3 has 15 residues. In germline, CDR1 is LNHDA, CDR2 SQIVND (reference sequence). V was cut by 1 base and J by 2 bases, with 9 bases left in between. CDR3 sequence reads: CASSIVSGGNQPQHF. The CDR3 bases are TGTGCCAGTAGTATAGTTTCAGGGGGCAATCAGCCCCAGCATTTT.

This clone was seen more than once but under ten times. This rearrangement joins TRBV7-9 to TRBJ2-7; D might be TRBD2 (6 bases). CDR1 and CDR2 from the germline V gene are SEHNR and FQNEAQ (reference sequence). This CDR3 region has 13 residues. Written as DNA, the CDR3 is TGTGCGTCCGGAGTGGGGGGTCAGATCGAGCAGTACTTC. This codes for CASGVGGQIEQYF.

This clone occurred once. The gene calls are TRBV15 and TRBJ2-5; 11 bases are shared with TRBD1. Trimming took 8 bases from V and 5 from J; bases not matched to a gene: 4. The CDR3 runs 13 residues. Germline V gene lookup returns CDR1 LNHNV and CDR2 YYDKDF (reference sequence). The CDR3 loop reads CATGQGAQETQYF. DNA for the CDR3: TGTGCCACCGGACAGGGGGCGCAGGAGACCCAGTACTTC.

This clone was counted between two and nine times. J is TRBJ2-5 and V is TRBV2; 8 nucleotides line up with TRBD2. J was trimmed by 2 bases and V by 6 bases; bases with no gene match: 5. Germline values: CDR1 SNHLY, CDR2 FYNNEI. The CDR3 sequence is 14 residues long. CDR3 residues: CASRREGSQETQYF. The CDR3 DNA is TGTGCCAGCAGACGGGAGGGGTCGCAAGAGACCCAGTACTTC.

The chain uses TRBV7-9 and TRBJ1-6; 7 bases agree with TRBD1. The V gene's germline CDR1 is SEHNR and CDR2 FQNEAQ (reference sequence). The CDR3 runs 13 residues. V shed 7 bases, J shed 7 bases, and the junction held 4 bases outside the gene matches. CDR3 region: CASTRDSNSPLHF. In nucleotides, the CDR3 is TGTGCCAGCACCCGGGACAGCAATTCACCCCTCCACTTT.

The chain uses TRBV9 and TRBJ1-1; a possible D gene is TRBD1 (6 bases). The V end was cut by 2 bases, the J end by 3 bases, with 14 bases between. Per germline, CDR1 SGDLS and CDR2 YYNGEE. The CDR3 runs 15 residues. The CDR3: CASSVGGAVYTEAFF. CDR3 in DNA: TGTGCCAGCAGCGTTGGGGGGGCAGTTTACACTGAAGCTTTCTTT.